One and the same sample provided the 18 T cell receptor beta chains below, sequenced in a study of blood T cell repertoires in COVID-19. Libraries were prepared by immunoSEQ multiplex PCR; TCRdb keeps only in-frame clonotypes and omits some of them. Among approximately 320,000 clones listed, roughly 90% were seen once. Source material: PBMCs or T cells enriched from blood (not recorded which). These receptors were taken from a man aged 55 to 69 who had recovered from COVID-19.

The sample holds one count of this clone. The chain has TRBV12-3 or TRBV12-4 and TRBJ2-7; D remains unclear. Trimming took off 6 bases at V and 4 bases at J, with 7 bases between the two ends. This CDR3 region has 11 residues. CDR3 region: CASSPGYEQYF. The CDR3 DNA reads TGTGCCAGCAGCCCGGGTTACGAGCAGTACTTC.

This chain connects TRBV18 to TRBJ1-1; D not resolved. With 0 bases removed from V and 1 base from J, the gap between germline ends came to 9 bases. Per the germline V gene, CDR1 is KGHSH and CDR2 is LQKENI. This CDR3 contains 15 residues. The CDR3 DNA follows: TGTGCCAGCTCACCACCGTCAAGCTGGAACACTGAAGCTTTCTTT. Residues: CASSPPSSWNTEAFF. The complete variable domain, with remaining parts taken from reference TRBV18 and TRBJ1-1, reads NAGVMQNPRHLVRRRGQEARLRCSPMKGHSHVYWYRQLPEEGLKFMVYLQKENIIDESGMPKERFSAEFPKEGPSILRIQQVVRGDSAAYFCASSPPSSWNTEAFFGQGTRLTVV.

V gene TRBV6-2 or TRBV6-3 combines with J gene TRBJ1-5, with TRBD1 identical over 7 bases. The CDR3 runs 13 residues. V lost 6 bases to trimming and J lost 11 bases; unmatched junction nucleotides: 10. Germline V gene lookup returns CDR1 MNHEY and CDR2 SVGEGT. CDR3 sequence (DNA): TGTGCCAGCAGCCGAGACAGGGCCGAGACCCAGCATTTT. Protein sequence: CASSRDRAETQHF.

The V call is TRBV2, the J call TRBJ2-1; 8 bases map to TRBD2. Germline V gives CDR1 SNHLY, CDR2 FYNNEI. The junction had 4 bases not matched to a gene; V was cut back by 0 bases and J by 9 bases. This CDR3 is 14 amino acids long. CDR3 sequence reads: CASSEALLAVEQFF. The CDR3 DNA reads TGTGCCAGCAGTGAAGCGTTACTAGCGGTTGAGCAGTTCTTC. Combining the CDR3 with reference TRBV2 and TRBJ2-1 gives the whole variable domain EPEVTQTPSHQVTQMGQEVILRCVPISNHLYFYWYRQILGQKVEFLVSFYNNEISEKSEIFDDQFSVERPDGSNFTLKIRSTKLEDSAMYFCASSEALLAVEQFFGPGTRLTVL.

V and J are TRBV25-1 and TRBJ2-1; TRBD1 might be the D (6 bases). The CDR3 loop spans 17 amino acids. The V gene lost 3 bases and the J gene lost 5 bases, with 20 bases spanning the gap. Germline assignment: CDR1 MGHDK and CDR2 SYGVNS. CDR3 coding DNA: TGTGCCAGCAGTGAGTCTTGGGGGCCGACAGAGCACAATGAGCAGTTCTTC. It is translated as CASSESWGPTEHNEQFF.

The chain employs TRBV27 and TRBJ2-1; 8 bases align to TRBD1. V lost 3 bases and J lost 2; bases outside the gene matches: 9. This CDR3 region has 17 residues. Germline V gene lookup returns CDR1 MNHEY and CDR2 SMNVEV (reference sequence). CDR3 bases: TGTGCCAGCAGTTTCGATACAGGGGGGCATCCCTACAATGAGCAGTTCTTC. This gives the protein CASSFDTGGHPYNEQFF.

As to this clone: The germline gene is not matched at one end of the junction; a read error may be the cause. The CDR3 sequence is CASTLLAGGVRFF. The CDR3, as DNA: TGTGCCAGCACCTTACTAGCGGGGGGGGTTCGGTTCTTC. This chain links TRBV11-2 with TRBJ2-1; 13 positions match TRBD2. Germline V gene data show CDR1 as SGHAT and CDR2 as FQNNGV. CDR3 size: 13 residues. The variable domain in full, with the rest retrieved from reference TRBV11-2 and TRBJ2-1, is EAGVAQSPRYKIIEKRQSVAFWCNPISGHATLYWYQQILGQGPKLLIQFQNNGVVDDSQLPKDRFSAERLKGVDSTLKIQPAKLEDSAVYLCASTLLAGGVRFFGPGTRLTVL.

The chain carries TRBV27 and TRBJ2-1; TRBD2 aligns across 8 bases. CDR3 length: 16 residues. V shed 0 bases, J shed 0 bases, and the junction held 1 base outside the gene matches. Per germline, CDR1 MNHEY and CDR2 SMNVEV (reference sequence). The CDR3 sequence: CASSLSSGTSYNEQFF. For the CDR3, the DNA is TGTGCCAGCAGTTTATCTAGCGGGACCTCCTACAATGAGCAGTTCTTC.

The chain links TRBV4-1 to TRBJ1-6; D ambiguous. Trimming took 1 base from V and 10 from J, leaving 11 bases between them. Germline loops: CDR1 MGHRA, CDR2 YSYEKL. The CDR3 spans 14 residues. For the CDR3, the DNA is TGCGCCAGCAGCCAAGGGACTAATCAATCACCCCTCCACTTT. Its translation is CASSQGTNQSPLHF.

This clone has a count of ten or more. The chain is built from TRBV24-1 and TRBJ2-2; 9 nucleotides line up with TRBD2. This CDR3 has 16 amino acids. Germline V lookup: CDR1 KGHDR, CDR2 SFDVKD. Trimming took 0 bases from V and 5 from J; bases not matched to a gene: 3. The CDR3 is CATSDLAGGDTGELFF. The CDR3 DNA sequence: TGTGCCACCAGTGATTTGGCGGGAGGGGATACCGGGGAGCTGTTTTTT.

CDR3 region: CASSMEVNTEAFF. The CDR3 coding sequence is TGTGCCAGTAGTATGGAGGTGAACACTGAAGCTTTCTTT. The V gene is TRBV19, the J gene TRBJ1-1, with no clear D. The length of the CDR3 is 13 residues. Between the trimmed V and J ends, which lost 3 bases and 0 bases, there was a span of 5 bases. Germline lookup yields CDR1 LNHDA and CDR2 SQIVND (reference sequence).

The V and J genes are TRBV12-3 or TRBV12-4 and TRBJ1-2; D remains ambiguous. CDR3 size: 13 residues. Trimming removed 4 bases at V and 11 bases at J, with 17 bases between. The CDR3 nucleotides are TGTGCCAGCAGTTCGGCTTTCGCTCAGGCGTACACCTTC. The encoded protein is CASSSAFAQAYTF.

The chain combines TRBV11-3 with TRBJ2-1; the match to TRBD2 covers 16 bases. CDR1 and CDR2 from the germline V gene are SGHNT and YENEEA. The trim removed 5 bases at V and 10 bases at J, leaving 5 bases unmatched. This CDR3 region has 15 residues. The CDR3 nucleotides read TGTGCCAGCAGCCAGGGACTAGCGGGAGGGTTGGAGCAGTTCTTC. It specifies CASSQGLAGGLEQFF.

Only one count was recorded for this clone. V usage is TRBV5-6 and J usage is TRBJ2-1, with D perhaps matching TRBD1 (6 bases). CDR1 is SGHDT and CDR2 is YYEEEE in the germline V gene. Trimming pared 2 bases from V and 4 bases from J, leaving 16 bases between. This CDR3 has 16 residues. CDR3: CASSLYSGEGYNEQFF. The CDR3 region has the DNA TGTGCCAGCAGCTTATACTCAGGGGAAGGGTACAATGAGCAGTTCTTC.

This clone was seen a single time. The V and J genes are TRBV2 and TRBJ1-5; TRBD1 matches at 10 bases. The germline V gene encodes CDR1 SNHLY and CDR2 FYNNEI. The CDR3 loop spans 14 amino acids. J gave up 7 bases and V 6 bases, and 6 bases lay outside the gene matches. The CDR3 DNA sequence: TGTGCCAGCAGATTAGGACAGGGGGAACAGCCCCAGCATTTT. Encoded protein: CASRLGQGEQPQHF.

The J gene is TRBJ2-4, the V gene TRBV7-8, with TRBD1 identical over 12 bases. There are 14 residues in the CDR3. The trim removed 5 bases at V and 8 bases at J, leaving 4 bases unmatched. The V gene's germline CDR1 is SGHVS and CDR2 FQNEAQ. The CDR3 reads CASSGTGGMDIQYF. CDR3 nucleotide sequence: TGTGCCAGCAGCGGGACAGGGGGCATGGACATTCAGTACTTC. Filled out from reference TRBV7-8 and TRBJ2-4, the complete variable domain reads GAGVSQSPRYKVAKRGQDVALRCDPISGHVSLFWYQQALGQGPEFLTYFQNEAQLDKSGLPSDRFFAERPEGSVSTLKIQRTQQEDSAVYLCASSGTGGMDIQYFGAGTRLSVL.

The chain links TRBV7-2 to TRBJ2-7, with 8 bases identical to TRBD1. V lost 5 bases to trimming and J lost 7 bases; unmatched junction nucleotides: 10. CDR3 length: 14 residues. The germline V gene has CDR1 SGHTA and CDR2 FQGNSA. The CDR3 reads CASSPGQGNTEQYF. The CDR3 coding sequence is TGTGCCAGCAGCCCCGGACAGGGTAATACGGAGCAGTACTTC.

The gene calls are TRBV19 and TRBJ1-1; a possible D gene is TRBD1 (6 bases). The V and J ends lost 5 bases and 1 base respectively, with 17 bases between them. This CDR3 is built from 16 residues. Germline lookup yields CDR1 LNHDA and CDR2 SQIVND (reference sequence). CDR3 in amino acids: CASSPLPGHPNTEAFF. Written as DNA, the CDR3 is TGTGCCAGTAGTCCGCTCCCGGGACACCCGAACACTGAAGCTTTCTTT.